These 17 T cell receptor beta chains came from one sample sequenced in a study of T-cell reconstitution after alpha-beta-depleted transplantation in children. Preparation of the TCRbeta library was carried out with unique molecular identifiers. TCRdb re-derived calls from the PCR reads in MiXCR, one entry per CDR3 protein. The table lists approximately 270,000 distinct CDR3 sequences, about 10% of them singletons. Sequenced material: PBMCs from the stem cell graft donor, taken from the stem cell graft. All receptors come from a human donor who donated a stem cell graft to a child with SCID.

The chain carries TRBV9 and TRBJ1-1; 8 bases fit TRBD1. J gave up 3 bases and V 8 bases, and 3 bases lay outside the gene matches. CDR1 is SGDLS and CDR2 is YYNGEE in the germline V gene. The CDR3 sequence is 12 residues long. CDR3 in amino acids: CARPTGDTEAFF. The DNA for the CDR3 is TGTGCCAGGCCGACAGGGGACACTGAAGCTTTCTTT.

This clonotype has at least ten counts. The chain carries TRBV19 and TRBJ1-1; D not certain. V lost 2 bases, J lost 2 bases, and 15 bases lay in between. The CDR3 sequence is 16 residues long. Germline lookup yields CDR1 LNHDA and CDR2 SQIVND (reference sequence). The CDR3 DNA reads TGTGCCAGTAGTATAATCGGCGTCAGCAGAAACACTGAAGCTTTCTTT. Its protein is CASSIIGVSRNTEAFF.

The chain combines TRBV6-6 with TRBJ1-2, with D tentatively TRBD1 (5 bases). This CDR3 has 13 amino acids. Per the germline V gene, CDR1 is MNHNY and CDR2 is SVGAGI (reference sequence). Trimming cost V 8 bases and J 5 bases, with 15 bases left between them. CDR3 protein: CASLHTGGYGYTF. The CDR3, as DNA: TGTGCCAGCCTCCACACAGGCGGGTATGGCTACACCTTC.

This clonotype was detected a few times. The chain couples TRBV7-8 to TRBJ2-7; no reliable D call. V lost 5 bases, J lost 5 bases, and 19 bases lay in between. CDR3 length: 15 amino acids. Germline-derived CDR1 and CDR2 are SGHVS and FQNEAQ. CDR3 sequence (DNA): TGTGCCAGCAGCATACTAAAGGGCCCCATCCACGAGCAGTACTTC. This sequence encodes CASSILKGPIHEQYF.

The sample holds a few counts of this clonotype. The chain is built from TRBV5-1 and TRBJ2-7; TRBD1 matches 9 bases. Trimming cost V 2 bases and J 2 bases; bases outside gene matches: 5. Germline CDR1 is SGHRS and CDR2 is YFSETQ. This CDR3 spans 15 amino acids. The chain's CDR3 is CASSFETGGAYEQYF. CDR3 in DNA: TGCGCCAGCAGCTTCGAAACAGGGGGCGCCTACGAGCAGTACTTC.

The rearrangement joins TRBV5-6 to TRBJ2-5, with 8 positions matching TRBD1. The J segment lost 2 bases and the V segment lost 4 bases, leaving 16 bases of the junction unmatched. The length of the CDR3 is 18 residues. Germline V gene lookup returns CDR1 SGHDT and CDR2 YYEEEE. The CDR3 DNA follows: TGTGCCAGCAGCCTAATTATACAGACAGGGGAAGATCAAGAGACCCAGTACTTC. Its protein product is CASSLIIQTGEDQETQYF.

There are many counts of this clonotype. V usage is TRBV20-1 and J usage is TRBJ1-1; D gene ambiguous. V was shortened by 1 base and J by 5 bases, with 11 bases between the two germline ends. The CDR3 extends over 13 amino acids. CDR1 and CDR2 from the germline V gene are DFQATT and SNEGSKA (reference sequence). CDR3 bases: TGCAGTGCTAGAGTTCCCGTGGGGACTGAAGCTTTCTTT. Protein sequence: CSARVPVGTEAFF.

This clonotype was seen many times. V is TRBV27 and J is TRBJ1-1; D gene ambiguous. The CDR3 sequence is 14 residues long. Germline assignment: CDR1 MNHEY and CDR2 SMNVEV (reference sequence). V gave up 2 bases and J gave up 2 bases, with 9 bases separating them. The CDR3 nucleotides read TGTGCCAGCAGTTTAGGCCGGGGAAACACTGAAGCTTTCTTT. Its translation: CASSLGRGNTEAFF.

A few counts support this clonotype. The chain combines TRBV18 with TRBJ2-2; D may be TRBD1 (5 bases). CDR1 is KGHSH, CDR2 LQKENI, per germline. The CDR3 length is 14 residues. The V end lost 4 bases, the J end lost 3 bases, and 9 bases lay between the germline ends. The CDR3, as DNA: TGTGCCAGCTCACTTCGCAGGGACACCGGGGAGCTGTTTTTT. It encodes CASSLRRDTGELFF.

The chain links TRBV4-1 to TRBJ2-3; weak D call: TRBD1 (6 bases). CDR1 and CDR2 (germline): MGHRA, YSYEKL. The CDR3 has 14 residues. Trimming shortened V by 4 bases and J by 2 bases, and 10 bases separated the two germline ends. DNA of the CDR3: TGCGCCAGCAGCCGAGGGGACATCACAGATACGCAGTATTTT. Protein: CASSRGDITDTQYF.

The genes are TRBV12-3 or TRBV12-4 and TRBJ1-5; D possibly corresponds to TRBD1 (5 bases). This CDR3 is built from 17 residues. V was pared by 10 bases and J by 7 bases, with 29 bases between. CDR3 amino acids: CAIDPLHGGKAGQPQHF. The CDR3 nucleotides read TGTGCCATCGACCCCTTACATGGGGGAAAGGCGGGCCAGCCCCAGCATTTT.

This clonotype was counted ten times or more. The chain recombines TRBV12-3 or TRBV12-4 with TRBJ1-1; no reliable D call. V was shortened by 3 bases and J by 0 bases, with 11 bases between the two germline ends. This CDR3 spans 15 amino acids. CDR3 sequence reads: CASSFGGKMNTEAFF. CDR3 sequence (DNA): TGTGCCAGCAGTTTCGGCGGTAAGATGAACACTGAAGCTTTCTTT.

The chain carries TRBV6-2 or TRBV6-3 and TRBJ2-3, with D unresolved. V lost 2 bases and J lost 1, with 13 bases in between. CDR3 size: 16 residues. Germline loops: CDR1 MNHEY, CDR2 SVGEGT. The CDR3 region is CASSYPSTVGTDTQYF. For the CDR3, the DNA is TGTGCCAGCAGTTACCCCAGCACAGTGGGCACAGATACGCAGTATTTT.

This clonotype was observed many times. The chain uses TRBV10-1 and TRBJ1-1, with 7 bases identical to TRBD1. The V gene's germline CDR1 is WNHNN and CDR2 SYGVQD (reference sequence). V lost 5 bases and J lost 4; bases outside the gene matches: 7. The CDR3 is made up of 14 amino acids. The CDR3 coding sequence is TGCGCCAGCAGTCAACAGGGGTCGGTCACTGAAGCTTTCTTT. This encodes CASSQQGSVTEAFF.

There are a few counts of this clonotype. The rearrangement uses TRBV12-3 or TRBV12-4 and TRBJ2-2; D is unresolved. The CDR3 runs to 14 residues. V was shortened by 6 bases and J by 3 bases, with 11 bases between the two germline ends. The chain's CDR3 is CASSPGPHTGELFF. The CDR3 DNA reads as TGTGCCAGCAGCCCCGGGCCACACACCGGGGAGCTGTTTTTT.

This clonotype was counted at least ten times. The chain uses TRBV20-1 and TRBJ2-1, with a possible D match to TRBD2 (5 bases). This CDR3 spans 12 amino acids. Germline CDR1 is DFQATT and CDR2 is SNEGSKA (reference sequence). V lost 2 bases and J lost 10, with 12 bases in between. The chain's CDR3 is CSARLGLYEQFF. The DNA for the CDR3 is TGCAGTGCTAGACTAGGACTGTACGAGCAGTTCTTC.

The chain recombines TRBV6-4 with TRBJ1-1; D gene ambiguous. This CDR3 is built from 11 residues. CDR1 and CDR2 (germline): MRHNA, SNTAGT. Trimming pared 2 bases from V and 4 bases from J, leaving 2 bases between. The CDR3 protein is CASSDGTEAFF. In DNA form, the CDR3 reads TGTGCCAGCAGTGACGGCACTGAAGCTTTCTTT.